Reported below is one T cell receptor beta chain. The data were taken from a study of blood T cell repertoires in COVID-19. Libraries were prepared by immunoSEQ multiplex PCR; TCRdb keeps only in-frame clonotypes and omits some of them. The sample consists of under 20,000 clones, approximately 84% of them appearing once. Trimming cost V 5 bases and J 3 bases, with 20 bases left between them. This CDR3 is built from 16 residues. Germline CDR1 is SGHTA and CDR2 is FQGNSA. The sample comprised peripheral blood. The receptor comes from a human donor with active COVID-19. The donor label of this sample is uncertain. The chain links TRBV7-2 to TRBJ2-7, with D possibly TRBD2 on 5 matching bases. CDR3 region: CASSPEEPIAGYEQYF. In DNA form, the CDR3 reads TGTGCCAGCAGCCCCGAAGAGCCTATTGCGGGCTACGAGCAGTACTTC. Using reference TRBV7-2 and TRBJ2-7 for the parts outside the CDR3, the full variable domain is GAGVSQSPSNKVTEKGKDVELRCDPISGHTALYWYRQSLGQGLEFLIYFQGNSAPDKSGLPSDRFSAERTGGSVSTLTIQRTQQEDSAVYLCASSPEEPIAGYEQYFGPGTRLTVT.